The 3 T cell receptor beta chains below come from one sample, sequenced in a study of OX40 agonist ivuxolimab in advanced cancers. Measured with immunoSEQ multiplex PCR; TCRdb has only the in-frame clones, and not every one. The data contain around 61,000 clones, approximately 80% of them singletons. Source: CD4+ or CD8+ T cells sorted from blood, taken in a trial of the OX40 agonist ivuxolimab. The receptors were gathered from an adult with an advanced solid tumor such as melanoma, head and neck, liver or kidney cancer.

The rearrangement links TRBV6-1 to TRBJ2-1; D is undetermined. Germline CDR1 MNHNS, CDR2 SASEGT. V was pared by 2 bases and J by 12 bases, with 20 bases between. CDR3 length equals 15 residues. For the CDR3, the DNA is TGTGCCAGCAGTGAAATGAAGGGCCGGGTCCAGCTGCAGTTCTTC. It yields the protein CASSEMKGRVQLQFF.

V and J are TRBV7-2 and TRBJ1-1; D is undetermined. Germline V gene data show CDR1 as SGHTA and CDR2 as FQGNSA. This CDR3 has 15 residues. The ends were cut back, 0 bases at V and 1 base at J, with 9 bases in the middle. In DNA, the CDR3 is TGTGCCAGCAGCTTAGCGGACGGAGGGAACACTGAAGCTTTCTTT. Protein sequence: CASSLADGGNTEAFF.

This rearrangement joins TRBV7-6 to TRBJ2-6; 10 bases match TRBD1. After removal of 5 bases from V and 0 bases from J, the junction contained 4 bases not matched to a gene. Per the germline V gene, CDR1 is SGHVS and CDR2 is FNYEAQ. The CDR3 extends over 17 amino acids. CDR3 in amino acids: CASSTRTGGSGANVLTF. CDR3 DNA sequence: TGTGCCAGCAGCACCCGGACAGGGGGCTCTGGGGCCAACGTCCTGACTTTC.